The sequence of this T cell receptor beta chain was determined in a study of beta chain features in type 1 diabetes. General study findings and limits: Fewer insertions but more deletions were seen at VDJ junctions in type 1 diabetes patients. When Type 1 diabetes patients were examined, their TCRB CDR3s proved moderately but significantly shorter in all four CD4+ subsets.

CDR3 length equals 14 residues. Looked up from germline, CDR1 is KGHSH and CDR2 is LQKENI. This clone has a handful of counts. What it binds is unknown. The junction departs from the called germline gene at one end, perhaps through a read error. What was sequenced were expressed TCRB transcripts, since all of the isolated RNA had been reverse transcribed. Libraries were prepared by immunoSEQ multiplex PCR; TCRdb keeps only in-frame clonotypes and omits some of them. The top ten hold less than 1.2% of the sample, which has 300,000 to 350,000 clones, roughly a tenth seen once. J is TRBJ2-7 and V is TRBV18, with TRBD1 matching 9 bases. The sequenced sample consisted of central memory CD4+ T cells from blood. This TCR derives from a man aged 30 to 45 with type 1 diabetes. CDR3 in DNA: TGTGCCAGCGCACCTAGACAGGGGGCCTACGAGCAGTACTTC. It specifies CASAPRQGAYEQYF. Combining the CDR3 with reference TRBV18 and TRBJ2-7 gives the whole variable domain NAGVMQNPRHLVRRRGQEARLRCSPMKGHSHVYWYRQLPEEGLKFMVYLQKENIIDESGMPKERFSAEFPKEGPSILRIQQVVRGDSAAYFCASAPRQGAYEQYFGPGTRLTVT.